A single sample gave rise to the 24 T cell receptor beta chains below, sequenced in a study of T cell responses to AZD1222 COVID-19 vaccine. Produced via immunoSEQ multiplex PCR; TCRdb's table is partial and in-frame only. The table lists some 140,000 clones, 89% of them singletons. The input for sequencing was peripheral blood, taken 28 days after the second AZD1222 dose. All receptors come from an adult who received the AZD1222 COVID-19 vaccine.

A single count supports this clone. The J gene is TRBJ1-2, the V gene TRBV3-1 (or the pseudogene TRBV3-2); tentatively, D is TRBD1 (5 bases). The V end was cut by 2 bases, the J end by 8 bases, with 12 bases between. CDR3 length: 13 amino acids. Germline CDR1 is LGHDT and CDR2 is YNNKEL (reference sequence). For the CDR3, the DNA is TGTGCCAGCAGCCAAATTCAGGGACGAGGCTACACCTTC. It translates to CASSQIQGRGYTF.

This sequence joins TRBV14 and TRBJ2-3; D is undetermined. The ends were cut back, 1 base at V and 8 bases at J, with 10 bases in the middle. From germline, CDR1 is SGHDN and CDR2 FVKESK. The CDR3 is 13 residues long. CDR3 DNA sequence: TGTGCCAGCAGCCAAGCCTCCGCTCTTACGCAGTATTTT. Its protein product is CASSQASALTQYF.

This chain joins TRBV25-1 and TRBJ1-6; maybe TRBD1 (6 bases). The ends were cut back, 4 bases at V and 2 bases at J, with 9 bases in the middle. This CDR3 has 15 amino acids. Per germline, CDR1 MGHDK and CDR2 SYGVNS. For the CDR3, the DNA is TGTGCCAGCAGTGGGACAGTGACCTATAATTCACCCCTCCACTTT. Its translation is CASSGTVTYNSPLHF.

To note about this clone: Other DNA sequences of this sample code for an identical CDR3. CDR3 residues: CASSPGTANTGELFF. As DNA, the CDR3 is TGTGCCAGCAGCCCCGGGACAGCCAATACCGGGGAGCTGTTTTTT. This chain connects TRBV6-5 to TRBJ2-2; 7 bases align to TRBD1. Germline V gene sequence: CDR1 MNHEY, CDR2 SVGAGI. The CDR3 runs 15 residues. With 6 bases clipped from V and 5 bases from J, the junction kept 9 bases outside the gene matches.

This rearrangement joins TRBV7-9 to TRBJ1-4; D is perhaps TRBD1 (6 bases). Trimming pared 5 bases from V and 8 bases from J, leaving 21 bases between. The CDR3 sequence is 16 residues long. Germline V gene sequence: CDR1 SEHNR, CDR2 FQNEAQ (reference sequence). The CDR3 DNA reads TGTGCCAGCAGCCCGGCAGGGTCAGGGGTAGTAGAAAAACTGTTTTTT. Its protein is CASSPAGSGVVEKLFF.

This chain links TRBV11-3 with TRBJ1-1; D is undetermined. The CDR3 consists of 14 residues. With 5 bases removed from V and 4 bases from J, the gap between germline ends came to 14 bases. CDR1 is SGHNT, CDR2 YENEEA, per germline. CDR3 sequence (DNA): TGTGCCAGCAGCCTGGGTGAGGGTCGCACTGAAGCTTTCTTT. Protein product: CASSLGEGRTEAFF.

V usage is TRBV10-1 and J usage is TRBJ2-1; weak D call: TRBD2 (5 bases). V was shortened by 0 bases and J by 8 bases, with 8 bases between the two germline ends. CDR3 length: 13 residues. CDR1 WNHNN and CDR2 SYGVQD come from the germline V gene (reference sequence). CDR3: CASSESRVDEQFF. For the CDR3, the DNA is TGCGCCAGCAGTGAGTCGAGGGTTGATGAGCAGTTCTTC.

This sequence joins TRBV10-2 and TRBJ2-2, with 9 bases fitting TRBD1. The germline CDR1 and CDR2 sequences are WSHSY and SAAADI. The CDR3 consists of 19 residues. V gave up 6 bases and J gave up 3 bases; unmatched junction bases: 17. The CDR3 DNA sequence: TGCGCCAGCAGAGTCCGGGACAGGGTTTTTCAACGGGACACCGGGGAGCTGTTTTTT. Amino acid sequence: CASRVRDRVFQRDTGELFF.

V and J are TRBV14 and TRBJ2-1; 10 bases agree with TRBD2. Germline values: CDR1 SGHDN, CDR2 FVKESK. Trimming cost V 7 bases and J 4 bases; bases outside gene matches: 10. This CDR3 has 16 residues. The CDR3 reads CASTMTSGRHYNEQFF. The DNA for the CDR3 is TGTGCCAGCACGATGACTAGCGGGCGCCATTACAATGAGCAGTTCTTC.

The rearrangement joins TRBV3-1 (or the pseudogene TRBV3-2) to TRBJ2-7; D remains unclear. Between the trimmed V and J ends, which lost 4 bases and 0 bases, there was a span of 10 bases. Germline V gene lookup returns CDR1 LGHDT and CDR2 YNNKEL (reference sequence). This CDR3 has 14 amino acids. CDR3 DNA sequence: TGTGCCAGCAGCCTGTCTGCGAGCTCCTACGAGCAGTACTTC. Its translation is CASSLSASSYEQYF.

V is TRBV5-5 and J is TRBJ2-3; 7 bases map to TRBD2. The CDR3 length is 17 residues. Germline V lookup: CDR1 SGHKS, CDR2 YYEKEE (reference sequence). Germline trimming cut 1 base from V and 1 base from J; bases unmatched to any gene: 9. For the CDR3, the DNA is TGTGCCAGCAGCTTGAGGGAGCGGGGCCTCGGCACAGATACGCAGTATTTT. This gives the protein CASSLRERGLGTDTQYF.

This clone has just a few counts. The chain couples TRBV12-3 or TRBV12-4 to TRBJ1-1; D uncertain. The CDR3 sequence is 13 residues long. V lost 5 bases to trimming and J lost 4 bases, with 11 bases between them. The CDR3 protein is CASSLRGVTEAFF. DNA of the CDR3: TGTGCCAGCAGTCTCCGTGGCGTCACTGAAGCTTTCTTT.

V usage is TRBV5-6 and J usage is TRBJ1-2; TRBD1 matches at 11 bases. Germline CDR1 and CDR2: SGHDT and YYEEEE. J gave up 7 bases and V 0 bases, and 5 bases lay outside the gene matches. This CDR3 is 15 amino acids long. The CDR3 protein is CASSLAPGQGGGYTF. The CDR3, as DNA: TGTGCCAGCAGCTTGGCCCCGGGACAGGGGGGTGGCTACACCTTC.

The chain joins TRBV3-1 (or the pseudogene TRBV3-2) to TRBJ2-7; perhaps TRBD1 as D (6 bases). The CDR3 runs to 15 residues. Looked up from germline, CDR1 is LGHDT and CDR2 is YNNKEL (reference sequence). V was cut by 3 bases and J by 3 bases, with 15 bases left in between. In DNA form, the CDR3 reads TGTGCCAGCAGCCAGGTCTCGCGAGGGGGCTACGAGCAGTACTTC. It translates to CASSQVSRGGYEQYF.

The rearrangement uses TRBV5-1 and TRBJ2-1; 8 bases map to TRBD2. With V trimmed by 7 bases and J by 3 bases, 6 bases remained unmatched. CDR1 is SGHRS and CDR2 is YFSETQ in the germline V gene. CDR3 length equals 14 residues. CDR3 region: CASSPGGVYNEQFF. CDR3 nucleotides: TGCGCCAGCTCACCGGGAGGGGTCTACAATGAGCAGTTCTTC.

The chain has TRBV4-1 and TRBJ2-7; 8 bases map to TRBD2. The germline gives CDR1 MGHRA, CDR2 YSYEKL. V shed 0 bases, J shed 6 bases, and the junction held 10 bases outside the gene matches. CDR3 length: 16 residues. This CDR3 is CASSQDMETSVFEQYF. The CDR3 DNA sequence: TGCGCCAGCAGCCAAGATATGGAGACTAGCGTATTCGAGCAGTACTTC.

CDR3 sequence (DNA): TGTGCCAGCAGCTTAGGTGGACAGGGACATGAAAAACTGTTTTTT. It specifies CASSLGGQGHEKLFF. J is TRBJ1-4 and V is TRBV7-6, with 8 bases lining up with TRBD1. Germline-derived CDR1 and CDR2 are SGHVS and FNYEAQ. The CDR3 loop spans 15 amino acids. The V segment lost 1 base and the J segment 6 bases; nucleotides outside the gene matches: 4. The whole variable domain, filled in from reference TRBV7-6 and TRBJ1-4, reads GAGVSQSPRYKVTKRGQDVALRCDPISGHVSLYWYRQALGQGPEFLTYFNYEAQQDKSGLPNDRFSAERPEGSISTLTIQRTEQRDSAMYRCASSLGGQGHEKLFFGSGTQLSVL.

The rearrangement uses TRBV6-6 and TRBJ2-4; 8 nucleotides align to TRBD2. This CDR3 region has 12 residues. V shed 7 bases, J shed 8 bases, and the junction held 4 bases outside the gene matches. Per germline, CDR1 MNHNY and CDR2 SVGAGI (reference sequence). Here the CDR3 reads CASMSGGDIQYF. Written as DNA, the CDR3 is TGTGCCAGCATGTCGGGAGGGGACATTCAGTACTTC.

The chain uses TRBV7-2 and TRBJ2-3; perhaps TRBD1 as D (6 bases). Germline CDR1 is SGHTA and CDR2 is FQGNSA. The V end was cut by 5 bases, the J end by 0 bases, with 9 bases between. CDR3 length equals 14 residues. CDR3 region: CASSPDSSTDTQYF. Here the CDR3 DNA reads TGTGCCAGCAGCCCGGACAGTAGCACAGATACGCAGTATTTT.

V gene TRBV28 combines with J gene TRBJ2-1; D gene unclear. The CDR3 contains 12 residues. Trimming removed 6 bases at V and 12 bases at J, with 15 bases between. Germline loops: CDR1 MDHEN, CDR2 SYDVKM. CDR3 sequence: CASRRTRGGQFF. The CDR3 nucleotides read TGTGCCAGCAGGCGGACCCGAGGTGGGCAGTTCTTC.

The V and J genes are TRBV10-3 and TRBJ1-4, with no clear D. The CDR3 has 13 residues. V was cut by 5 bases and J by 8 bases, with 12 bases left in between. Per germline, CDR1 ENHRY and CDR2 SYGVKD. The CDR3: CAISRSGDEKLFF. The CDR3, as DNA: TGTGCCATCAGTAGATCCGGAGACGAAAAACTGTTTTTT.

This sequence joins TRBV2 and TRBJ2-2; 8 nucleotides line up with TRBD2. The J segment lost 0 bases and the V segment lost 4 bases, leaving 1 base of the junction unmatched. The CDR3 has 15 amino acids. CDR1 is SNHLY, CDR2 FYNNEI, per germline. The CDR3 spells CASSVLAANTGELFF. The CDR3 nucleotides are TGTGCCAGCAGTGTACTAGCGGCGAACACCGGGGAGCTGTTTTTT. The whole variable domain, filled in from reference TRBV2 and TRBJ2-2, reads EPEVTQTPSHQVTQMGQEVILRCVPISNHLYFYWYRQILGQKVEFLVSFYNNEISEKSEIFDDQFSVERPDGSNFTLKIRSTKLEDSAMYFCASSVLAANTGELFFGEGSRLTVL.

The chain employs TRBV10-2 and TRBJ2-2, with D tentatively TRBD1 or TRBD2 (5 bases each). Germline V gene lookup returns CDR1 WSHSY and CDR2 SAAADI. The CDR3 covers 15 residues. The germline V and J ends were trimmed by 3 bases and 2 bases, with 10 bases remaining between them. CDR3: CASSDGTDNTGELFF. The DNA for the CDR3 is TGCGCCAGCAGTGACGGGACGGATAACACCGGGGAGCTGTTTTTT.

The chain carries TRBV6-2 or TRBV6-3 and TRBJ1-3; D is unresolved. The V end was cut by 7 bases, the J end by 0 bases, with 10 bases between. This CDR3 is 14 amino acids long. Germline CDR1 reads MNHEY; CDR2 reads SVGEGT. CDR3 sequence (DNA): TGTGCCAGCACCCCGACCGGCTCTGGAAACACCATATATTTT. Protein product: CASTPTGSGNTIYF.